The 6 T cell receptor beta chains listed next were all sequenced from one sample in a study of molecular identifiers for immune sequencing clone quantification. TCRdb reprocessed the PCR reads via MiXCR and lists one record per CDR3 protein. Among approximately 590,000 distinct CDR3 sequences listed, about 25% were seen once. The specimen sequenced was naive CD8+ T cells from blood, with Jurkat cell RNA spiked in. Subset denoted: FACS-sorted CD8+CD4-CCR7+CD45RA+ naive T cells. The receptors shown here come from a human donor in good health. Some libraries in this study had Jurkat cell RNA spiked in.

On this clonotype: Since a much larger clone is just one base distant, this may be a read error. The chain combines TRBV20-1 with TRBJ1-1, with TRBD1 identical over 7 bases. The CDR3 runs 14 residues. Germline V gene data show CDR1 as DFQATT and CDR2 as SNEGSKA (reference sequence). The CDR3 spells CSSSETGLNTEASF. The CDR3 DNA reads as TGCAGTTCGAGCGAGACAGGGTTGAACACTGAAGCTTCCTTT.

The chain combines TRBV5-1 with TRBJ1-3, with 7 bases that match TRBD1. Germline V CDR1 and CDR2: SGHRS, YFSETQ. V lost 4 bases to trimming and J lost 0 bases; unmatched junction nucleotides: 7. This CDR3 is built from 16 residues. The chain's CDR3 is CASSGGQEYSGNTIYF. The CDR3 coding sequence is TGCGCCAGCAGCGGTGGACAGGAATACTCTGGAAACACCATATATTTT.

J is TRBJ2-3 and V is TRBV11-2; D is ambiguous. The germline CDR1 and CDR2 sequences are SGHAT and FQNNGV. The CDR3 covers 15 residues. Trimming left V 1 base short and J 0 bases short, with 8 bases between. CDR3 region: CASSLVRPSTDTQYF. The CDR3 DNA sequence: TGTGCCAGCAGCTTAGTGAGGCCCAGCACAGATACGCAGTATTTT.

This clonotype came up many times. The chain combines TRBV5-1 with TRBJ2-1; no clear D. Germline CDR1 is SGHRS and CDR2 is YFSETQ. The ends were cut back, 0 bases at V and 8 bases at J, with 3 bases in the middle. This CDR3 is built from 11 residues. CDR3 sequence: CASSLDDEQFF. CDR3 coding DNA: TGCGCCAGCAGCTTGGACGATGAGCAGTTCTTC.

Comment on this clonotype: A clone one base away is much larger, so this may be a read error. Since the CDR3 does not end with the conserved phenylalanine or tryptophan, this likely comes from a read error. The chain combines TRBV6-2 or TRBV6-3 with TRBJ2-7; a possible D gene is TRBD1 (6 bases). Germline assignment: CDR1 MNHEY and CDR2 SVGEGT. V shed 2 bases and J shed 0 bases, with 8 bases lying between them. CDR3 size: 14 residues. The CDR3 nucleotides read TGTGCCAGCAGTTACCGACAGGCCTCCTACGAGCAGTACATC. Residues: CASSYRQASYEQYI.

The chain carries TRBV7-3 and TRBJ2-7, with a possible D match to TRBD1 (6 bases). The germline CDR1 and CDR2 sequences are SGHTA and FQGTGA. This CDR3 is built from 14 residues. Deletions cut 4 bases from V and 2 bases from J, with 12 bases between. The DNA for the CDR3 is TGTGCCAGCAGCTACCAGGCAGGGGCCTACGAGCAGTACTTC. Encoded protein: CASSYQAGAYEQYF.